The clone carrying this T cell receptor (beta chain) has just a few counts. What it binds is not known. Purity above 95% was achieved in all sorted populations. The trim removed 7 bases at V and 5 bases at J, leaving 11 bases unmatched. Germline V gene sequence: CDR1 SGHTA, CDR2 FQGNSA. CDR3 size: 15 residues. This entry is derived from a study of beta chain features in type 1 diabetes. Study details: Examination spanned about 110 million sorted cells from all samples. General study results and limits: For patients and controls alike, PCR might favor shorter templates to the same degree. Cells expressing TCR highly could be over-represented by cDNA sequencing.

Expressed TCRB transcripts were sequenced because the isolated RNA had all been reverse transcribed beforehand. Here immunoSEQ multiplex PCR was the method, and the copy in TCRdb shows in-frame clones only, minus some. The data show around 250,000 clones, around 26% seen once. The sequence was collected from a young man in good health. Sequenced material: central memory CD4+ T cells from blood. The chain carries TRBV7-2 and TRBJ2-3; 8 positions match TRBD2. Here the CDR3 DNA reads TGTGCCAGCACCCCCGGCGGGCTAGCGGGAGATACGCAGTATTTT. Translation gives CASTPGGLAGDTQYF.